The 21 T cell receptor beta chains below come from one sample, sequenced in a study of cytomegalovirus exposure and HLA in healthy donors. Both 60 Vbeta primers and 13 Jbeta primers went into the PCR. TCRdb's copy holds only in-frame clones and misses some; the assay was immunoSEQ multiplex PCR. The sample has some 130,000 clones; about 70% are singletons. Sample: PBMCs. These TCRs come from a man aged 35 to 55 in good health and CMV-seronegative.

The rearrangement links TRBV27 to TRBJ2-1; 16 nucleotides align to TRBD2. The V gene end was trimmed by 5 bases and the J gene end by 0 bases; junction bases not matched to a gene: 4. The length of the CDR3 is 18 residues. CDR1 and CDR2 (germline): MNHEY, SMNVEV (reference sequence). Here the CDR3 DNA reads TGTGCCAGCAGTCCCGGGACTAGCGGGGGGGTCTCCTACAATGAGCAGTTCTTC. It yields the protein CASSPGTSGGVSYNEQFF.

V is TRBV30 and J is TRBJ1-6, with 7 nucleotides matching TRBD1. This CDR3 comprises 17 residues. The V and J ends lost 1 base and 8 bases, in that order; junction bases with no gene match: 14. Germline V gives CDR1 GTSNPN, CDR2 SVGIG (reference sequence). CDR3 sequence reads: CAWSAYRGGTFDSPLHF. In nucleotides, the CDR3 is TGTGCCTGGAGTGCCTACAGGGGTGGAACCTTCGATTCACCCCTCCACTTT.

The chain is built from TRBV27 and TRBJ1-1; D not resolved. This CDR3 contains 13 residues. Per germline, CDR1 MNHEY and CDR2 SMNVEV (reference sequence). Trimming removed 3 bases at V and 2 bases at J, with 7 bases between. The CDR3 DNA follows: TGTGCCAGCAGTTTTCGGGAAAACACTGAAGCTTTCTTT. Protein product: CASSFRENTEAFF.

The rearrangement links TRBV30 to TRBJ2-5, with TRBD1 as a possible D gene (5 bases). Germline assignment: CDR1 GTSNPN and CDR2 SVGIG (reference sequence). This CDR3 region has 13 residues. Trimming left V 2 bases short and J 1 base short, with 8 bases between. As DNA, the CDR3 is TGTGCCTGGAGTTTGGGGCTCCAAGAGACCCAGTACTTC. It encodes CAWSLGLQETQYF.

The chain combines TRBV7-9 with TRBJ2-1; 7 positions agree with TRBD1. From germline, CDR1 is SEHNR and CDR2 FQNEAQ (reference sequence). The ends lost 5 bases at V and 5 bases at J; junction bases unmatched: 6. This CDR3 has 14 residues. The chain's CDR3 is CASSPGQLNNEQFF. For the CDR3, the DNA is TGTGCCAGCAGCCCGGGACAGCTCAACAATGAGCAGTTCTTC.

The chain links TRBV6-1 to TRBJ1-3; D gene uncertain. V was clipped by 2 bases and J by 0 bases, with 11 bases between them. The germline gives CDR1 MNHNS, CDR2 SASEGT. The CDR3 extends over 16 amino acids. DNA of the CDR3: TGTGCCAGCAGTGAAAACTTTGGCGGCTCTGGAAACACCATATATTTT. It yields the protein CASSENFGGSGNTIYF.

The chain links TRBV5-8 to TRBJ2-7; TRBD2 matches 14 bases. CDR1 and CDR2 (germline): SGHTS, YDEGEE. V shed 4 bases and J 6 bases; nucleotides not matched to a gene: 9. The CDR3 has 16 amino acids. The CDR3 region has the DNA TGTGCCAGCAGCCCGCGACTAGCGGGGGGGCGAGGCGAGCAGTACTTC. It codes for CASSPRLAGGRGEQYF. The whole variable domain, remainder taken from reference TRBV5-8 and TRBJ2-7, is EAGVTQSPTHLIKTRGQQATLRCSPISGHTSVYWYQQALGLGLQFLLWYDEGEERNRGNFPPRFSGRQFPNYSSELNVNALELEDSALYLCASSPRLAGGRGEQYFGPGTRLTVT.

The chain couples TRBV27 to TRBJ1-2; 10 bases match TRBD1. The CDR3 consists of 15 residues. Trimming at V came to 0 bases and at J to 4 bases, leaving 2 bases not matched to a gene. Germline CDR1 MNHEY, CDR2 SMNVEV (reference sequence). The CDR3 here is CASSLSTGGSYGYTF. The CDR3 nucleotides read TGTGCCAGCAGTTTATCGACAGGGGGCAGCTATGGCTACACCTTC.

The chain has TRBV6-5 and TRBJ2-3, with 9 bases lining up with TRBD1. Germline V CDR1 and CDR2: MNHEY, SVGAGI. J lost 2 bases, V lost 5 bases, and 2 bases had no gene match. This CDR3 is built from 14 residues. The CDR3 region is CASSGTGPTDTQYF. The CDR3 coding sequence is TGTGCCAGCAGTGGGACAGGGCCCACAGATACGCAGTATTTT.

The J gene is TRBJ2-2, the V gene TRBV30, with D uncertain. This CDR3 is built from 11 residues. V was pared by 4 bases and J by 6 bases, with 6 bases between. The germline V gene encodes CDR1 GTSNPN and CDR2 SVGIG (reference sequence). This CDR3 reads CAWITAGELFF. The DNA for the CDR3 is TGTGCCTGGATAACTGCCGGGGAGCTGTTTTTT.

The gene calls are TRBV5-6 and TRBJ2-3, with 7 bases aligning to TRBD1. The trim removed 4 bases at V and 13 bases at J, leaving 18 bases unmatched. The CDR3 is made up of 15 amino acids. Germline V lookup: CDR1 SGHDT, CDR2 YYEEEE. This CDR3 reads CASSPFQGVRILEYF. CDR3 nucleotides: TGTGCCAGCAGCCCATTCCAGGGGGTACGGATATTGGAGTATTTT.

This clone was seen a single time. The rearrangement links TRBV7-3 to TRBJ1-5; 7 bases line up with TRBD1. The CDR3 loop spans 14 amino acids. Trimming cost V 5 bases and J 3 bases; bases outside gene matches: 4. Germline values: CDR1 SGHTA, CDR2 FQGTGA. CDR3 sequence: CASSPTGINQPQHF. CDR3 nucleotides: TGTGCCAGCAGCCCGACAGGGATCAATCAGCCCCAGCATTTT.

This rearrangement joins TRBV28 to TRBJ1-1; D is undetermined. Trimming removed 6 bases at V and 4 bases at J, with 15 bases between. The CDR3 runs 14 residues. Germline CDR1 MDHEN, CDR2 SYDVKM. This chain's CDR3 is CASRFGRLATEAFF. For the CDR3, the DNA is TGTGCCAGCAGGTTTGGAAGACTGGCCACTGAAGCTTTCTTT.

This clone was counted only a few times. The DNA of the CDR3 is TGTGCCAGCCAAGCAGGCCTGAACACTGAAGCTTTCTTT. Its protein product is CASQAGLNTEAFF. The V and J genes are TRBV6-6 and TRBJ1-1, with D hard to call. V was shortened by 8 bases and J by 0 bases, with 10 bases between the two germline ends. Germline values: CDR1 MNHNY, CDR2 SVGAGI (reference sequence). The CDR3 loop spans 13 amino acids.

The chain has TRBV7-6 and TRBJ2-7; 8 nucleotides line up with TRBD2. J gave up 7 bases and V 2 bases, and 13 bases lay outside the gene matches. The CDR3 is 16 residues long. Germline CDR1 reads SGHVS; CDR2 reads FNYEAQ. The CDR3 sequence is CASSLQFGGARGEQYF. CDR3 DNA: TGTGCCAGCAGCTTACAGTTCGGGGGGGCCCGAGGAGAGCAGTACTTC.

The V gene is TRBV7-2, the J gene TRBJ1-1; 7 bases fit TRBD1. Per the germline V gene, CDR1 is SGHTA and CDR2 is FQGNSA. V lost 1 base, J lost 6 bases, and 8 bases stayed unmatched. The CDR3 has 15 residues. This CDR3 reads CASSLVADRSAEAFF. The CDR3 DNA follows: TGTGCCAGCAGCTTAGTAGCGGACAGGTCCGCTGAAGCTTTCTTT.

The chain is built from TRBV7-2 and TRBJ2-2; D is unclear. Germline values: CDR1 SGHTA, CDR2 FQGNSA. The V end was cut by 4 bases, the J end by 4 bases, with 10 bases between. The CDR3 runs to 14 residues. The CDR3 DNA follows: TGTGCCAGCAGCTCCTATTTAATCACCGGGGAGCTGTTTTTT. Translation gives CASSSYLITGELFF.

This clone occurred a few times. V and J are TRBV19 and TRBJ1-1, with unresolved D. CDR1 and CDR2 (germline): LNHDA, SQIVND (reference sequence). V lost 3 bases, J lost 1 base, and 3 bases lay in between. This CDR3 has 12 amino acids. The DNA of the CDR3 is TGTGCCAGTAGTATCCAGAACACTGAAGCTTTCTTT. Translation: CASSIQNTEAFF.

The V gene is TRBV30, the J gene TRBJ2-7, with TRBD2 identical over 10 bases. J gave up 6 bases and V 2 bases, and 7 bases lay outside the gene matches. The CDR3 totals 14 residues. In germline, CDR1 is GTSNPN, CDR2 SVGIG (reference sequence). In DNA form, the CDR3 reads TGTGCCTGGAGTCCCGGCCTAGCGGGAGCCGAGCAGTACTTC. As protein: CAWSPGLAGAEQYF.

The chain combines TRBV6-1 with TRBJ1-2; possible D gene TRBD1, 6 bases. The CDR3 length is 14 residues. V gave up 4 bases and J gave up 2 bases, with 11 bases separating them. Looked up from germline, CDR1 is MNHNS and CDR2 is SASEGT. CDR3 sequence: CASSGEGGNYGYTF. The CDR3 region has the DNA TGTGCCAGCAGTGGGGAGGGGGGCAACTATGGCTACACCTTC.

The V gene is TRBV5-6, the J gene TRBJ2-7, with D possibly being TRBD2 (6 bases). Germline V gives CDR1 SGHDT, CDR2 YYEEEE. CDR3 length: 14 residues. V lost 0 bases, J lost 5 bases, and 12 bases lay in between. The CDR3 reads CASSLVASVDEQYF. Written as DNA, the CDR3 is TGTGCCAGCAGCTTGGTGGCTAGCGTTGACGAGCAGTACTTC.